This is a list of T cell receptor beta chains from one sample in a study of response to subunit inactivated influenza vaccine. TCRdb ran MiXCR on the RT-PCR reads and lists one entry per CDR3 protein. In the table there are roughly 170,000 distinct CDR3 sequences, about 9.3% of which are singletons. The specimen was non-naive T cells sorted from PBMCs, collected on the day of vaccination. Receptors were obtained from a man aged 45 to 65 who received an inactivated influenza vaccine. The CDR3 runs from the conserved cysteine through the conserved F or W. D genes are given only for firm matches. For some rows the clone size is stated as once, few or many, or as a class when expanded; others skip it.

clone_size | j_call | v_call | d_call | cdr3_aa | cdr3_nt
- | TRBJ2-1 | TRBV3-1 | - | CASSQDAGSHLFF | TGTGCCAGCAGCCAAGATGCAGGCAGCCACCTGTTCTTC
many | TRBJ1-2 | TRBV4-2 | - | CASSQESGYGYTF | TGTGCCAGCAGCCAAGAGAGCGGCTATGGCTACACCTTC
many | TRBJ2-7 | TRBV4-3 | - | CASSQVLTGRNEQYF | TGCGCCAGCAGCCAAGTGTTAACAGGGCGGAACGAGCAGTACTTC
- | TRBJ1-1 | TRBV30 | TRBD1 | CAWTRDRGVEAFF | TGTGCCTGGACCCGGGACAGGGGGGTTGAAGCTTTCTTT
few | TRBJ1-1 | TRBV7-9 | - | CASSLQGLDTEAFF | TGTGCCAGCAGCTTGCAGGGTCTAGACACTGAAGCTTTCTTT
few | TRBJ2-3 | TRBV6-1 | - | CASSKDIRGDTQYF | TGTGCCAGCAGCAAGGACATCCGGGGAGATACGCAGTATTTT
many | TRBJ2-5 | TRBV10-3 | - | CAISESTGRTVQTQYF | TGTGCCATCAGTGAGTCGACGGGACGAACTGTACAGACCCAGTACTTC
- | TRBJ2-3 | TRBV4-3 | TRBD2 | CASSRVLGLAGGTDTQYF | TGCGCCAGCAGCCGGGTCCTTGGACTAGCGGGGGGCACAGATACGCAGTATTTT
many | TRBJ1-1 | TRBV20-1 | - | CSAPNGGVNTEAFF | TGCAGTGCTCCTAATGGAGGGGTGAACACTGAAGCTTTCTTT
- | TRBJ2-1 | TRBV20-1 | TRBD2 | CSARGGDSGGSYNEQFF | TGCAGTGCTAGAGGGGGGGATAGCGGGGGCTCCTACAATGAGCAGTTCTTC
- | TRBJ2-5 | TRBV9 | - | CASSQGGTEETQYF | TGTGCCAGCAGCCAAGGGGGGACCGAAGAGACCCAGTACTTC
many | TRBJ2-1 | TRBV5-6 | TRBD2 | CASTASGLGEQFF | TGTGCCAGCACTGCTAGCGGGCTAGGTGAGCAGTTCTTC
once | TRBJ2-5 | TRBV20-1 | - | CSDKAVTGMVETQYF | TGCAGTGATAAGGCCGTAACAGGGATGGTAGAGACCCAGTACTTC
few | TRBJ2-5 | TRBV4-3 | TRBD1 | CASSQSRWDRAEGETQYF | TGCGCCAGCAGCCAGTCCAGATGGGACAGGGCTGAGGGGGAGACCCAGTACTTC
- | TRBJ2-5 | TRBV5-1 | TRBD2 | CASSPTGLAGVRVRETQYF | TGCGCCAGCAGCCCTACGGGACTAGCGGGAGTTCGAGTGCGAGAGACCCAGTACTTC
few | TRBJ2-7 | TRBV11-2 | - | CASSLVHQYEQYF | TGTGCCAGCAGCTTAGTCCATCAATACGAGCAGTACTTC
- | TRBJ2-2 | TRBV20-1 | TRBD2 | CSARSLETSYDTGELFF | TGCAGTGCTAGATCCCTAGAGACTAGCTACGACACCGGGGAGCTGTTTTTT
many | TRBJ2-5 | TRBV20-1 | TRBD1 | CSASSTGVMGQETQYF | TGCAGTGCTAGTTCGACAGGGGTAATGGGCCAAGAGACCCAGTACTTC
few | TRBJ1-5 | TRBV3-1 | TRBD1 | CASSLGQGGGQPQHF | TGTGCCAGCAGCCTGGGACAGGGCGGGGGTCAGCCCCAGCATTTT
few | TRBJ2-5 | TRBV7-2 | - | CASSLAGKTQYF | TGTGCCAGCAGCTTAGCTGGAAAGACCCAGTACTTC
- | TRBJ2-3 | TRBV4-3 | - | CASSQTVVAQDTQYF | TGCGCCAGCAGCCAAACGGTAGTAGCACAAGATACGCAGTATTTT
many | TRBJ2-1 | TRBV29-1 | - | CSVGGGGYNEQFF | TGCAGCGTTGGTGGTGGCGGTTACAATGAGCAGTTCTTC
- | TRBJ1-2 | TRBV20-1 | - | CSASRGADYGYTF | TGCAGTGCTAGTAGGGGCGCGGACTATGGCTACACCTTC
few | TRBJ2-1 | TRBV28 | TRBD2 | CASSLWGSGSSYNEQFF | TGTGCCAGCAGTCTTTGGGGTAGCGGGAGCTCCTACAATGAGCAGTTCTTC
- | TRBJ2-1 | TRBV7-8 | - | CASSSLGGEQFF | TGTGCCAGCAGCTCCTTAGGAGGTGAGCAGTTCTTC
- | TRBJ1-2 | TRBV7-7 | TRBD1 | CASTPGQGINGYTF | TGTGCCAGCACACCGGGACAGGGGATAAATGGCTACACCTTC
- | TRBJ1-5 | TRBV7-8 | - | CASSPRRENQPQHF | TGTGCCAGCAGCCCCCGACGCGAGAATCAGCCCCAGCATTTT
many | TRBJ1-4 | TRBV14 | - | CASSLGPAGKLFF | TGTGCCAGCAGCCTCGGACCCGCTGGAAAACTGTTTTTT
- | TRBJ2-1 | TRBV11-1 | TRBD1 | CASRSRQGSREQFF | TGTGCCAGCAGATCCCGACAGGGGTCAAGGGAGCAGTTCTTC
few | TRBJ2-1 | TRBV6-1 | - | CASAPRGLPLNEQFF | TGTGCCAGCGCACCGCGGGGACTCCCCCTCAATGAGCAGTTCTTC
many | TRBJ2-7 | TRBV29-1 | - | CSVELGPYEQYF | TGCAGCGTTGAATTGGGACCCTACGAGCAGTACTTC
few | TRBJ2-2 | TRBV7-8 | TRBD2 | CASRRLAGFTGELFF | TGTGCCAGCAGACGACTAGCGGGGTTCACCGGGGAGCTGTTTTTT
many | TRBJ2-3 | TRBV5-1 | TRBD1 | CASSLGTGRADTQYF | TGCGCCAGCAGCCTCGGGACAGGGCGCGCAGATACGCAGTATTTT
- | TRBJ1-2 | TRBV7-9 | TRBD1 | CASSGSGTGYGYTF | TGTGCCAGCAGCGGATCCGGGACAGGCTATGGCTACACCTTC
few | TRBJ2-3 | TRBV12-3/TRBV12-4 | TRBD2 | CASSIAGATDTQYF | TGTGCCAGCAGCATAGCGGGAGCTACAGATACGCAGTATTTT
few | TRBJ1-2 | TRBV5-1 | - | CTSSLTGTSYGYTF | TGCACCAGCAGCTTGACGGGGACCTCCTATGGCTACACCTTC
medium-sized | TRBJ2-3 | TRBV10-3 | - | CAISPTTDTQYF | TGTGCCATCAGTCCAACCACAGATACGCAGTATTTT
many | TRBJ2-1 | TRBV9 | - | CASSVAALGAYNEQFF | TGTGCCAGCAGCGTAGCCGCCTTAGGGGCCTACAATGAGCAGTTCTTC
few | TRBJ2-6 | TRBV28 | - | CASSFRWGANVLTF | TGTGCCAGCAGTTTCAGGTGGGGGGCCAACGTCCTGACTTTC